The clone carrying this T cell receptor beta chain is a singleton in its sample. Its target is unknown. The record originates from a study of blood T cells in healthy people across ages. Study outcomes and limitations: Per-million-T-cell TCR beta diversity fell roughly linearly with age.

Germline V lookup: CDR1 MRHNA, CDR2 SNTAGT. The V end was cut by 6 bases, the J end by 3 bases, with 11 bases between. CDR3 length: 13 amino acids. A sample-barcoded 5' primer and a J-beta primer mix were used in a second PCR of roughly 7 to 12 cycles. TCRdb independently ran MiXCR on the 5' RACE reads; one entry per CDR3 protein. Of 890,000 or so distinct CDR3 sequences in the sample, 62% were seen once. The sample, roughly 9.1 milliliters of peripheral blood, was drawn from each donor. The chain carries TRBV6-4 and TRBJ1-2; tentative D call: TRBD1 (5 bases). The TCR was taken from a man aged 25 to 40 in good health. The sequenced material came from blood. The DNA for the CDR3 is TGTGCCAGCAGACAGGACGGGCACTATGGCTACACCTTC. It specifies CASRQDGHYGYTF.